The TCR beta chain under discussion was sequenced for a study of blood T cell repertoires in COVID-19. The wider study: COVID-19 samples, acute and convalescent, were from the United States, Italy and Spain. PBMCs, B-cell-depleted T cells, or T cells provided the cDNA or gDNA that made up the material.

Authors' data handling: Estimation of nucleated cell counts relied on the amplification of reference gene primers. Sequenced by immunoSEQ multiplex PCR; TCRdb stores in-frame clones only, minus some. The V and J calls and clone size were taken over from that table, and D and trimming were inferred from the DNA. The sample lists about 120,000 clones; about 85% were seen once. Germline assignment: CDR1 GTSNPN and CDR2 SVGIG (reference sequence). Deletions cut 5 bases from V and 0 bases from J, with 10 bases between. The CDR3 spans 13 residues. Sequencing input: peripheral blood. V and J are TRBV30 and TRBJ1-1; the D gene is possibly TRBD1 (5 bases). The receptor's source is a man older than 75 with acute or convalescent COVID-19. The CDR3 region is CAWGGLMNTEAFF. The CDR3 bases are TGTGCCTGGGGGGGACTGATGAACACTGAAGCTTTCTTT.